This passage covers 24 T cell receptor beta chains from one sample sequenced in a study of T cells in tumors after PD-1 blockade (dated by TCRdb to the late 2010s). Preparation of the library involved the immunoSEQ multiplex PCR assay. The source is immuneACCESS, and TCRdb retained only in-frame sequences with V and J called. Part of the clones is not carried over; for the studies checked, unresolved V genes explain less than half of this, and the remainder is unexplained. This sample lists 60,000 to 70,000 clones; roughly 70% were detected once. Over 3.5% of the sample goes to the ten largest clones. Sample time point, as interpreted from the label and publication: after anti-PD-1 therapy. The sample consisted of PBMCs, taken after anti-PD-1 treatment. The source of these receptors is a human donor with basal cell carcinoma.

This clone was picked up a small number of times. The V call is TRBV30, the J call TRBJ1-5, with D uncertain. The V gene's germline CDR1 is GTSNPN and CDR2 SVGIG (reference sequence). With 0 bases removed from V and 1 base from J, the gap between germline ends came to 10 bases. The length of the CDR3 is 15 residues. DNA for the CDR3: TGTGCCTGGAGTGTAGATGAAGGAAGCAATCAGCCCCAGCATTTT. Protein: CAWSVDEGSNQPQHF.

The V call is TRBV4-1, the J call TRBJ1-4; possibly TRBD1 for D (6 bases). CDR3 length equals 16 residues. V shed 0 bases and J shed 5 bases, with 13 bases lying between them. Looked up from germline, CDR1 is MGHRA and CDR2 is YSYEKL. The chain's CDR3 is CASSQDSGTPNEKLFF. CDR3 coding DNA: TGCGCCAGCAGCCAAGATTCCGGGACACCAAATGAAAAACTGTTTTTT.

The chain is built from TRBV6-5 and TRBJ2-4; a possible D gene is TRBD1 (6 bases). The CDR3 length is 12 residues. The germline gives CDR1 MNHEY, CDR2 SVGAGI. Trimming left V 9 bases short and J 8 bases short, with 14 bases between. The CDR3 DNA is TGTGCCAGTAAACAGGGTCTGGACATTCAGTACTTC. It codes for CASKQGLDIQYF.

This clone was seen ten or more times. CDR3 DNA: TGTGCCAGCAGTTTAAACGGGGGGAAACTGTTTTTT. It translates to CASSLNGGKLFF. The chain combines TRBV12-3 or TRBV12-4 with TRBJ1-4; tentatively, D is TRBD1 (5 bases). Trimming removed 2 bases at V and 11 bases at J, with 9 bases between. The CDR3 covers 12 residues.

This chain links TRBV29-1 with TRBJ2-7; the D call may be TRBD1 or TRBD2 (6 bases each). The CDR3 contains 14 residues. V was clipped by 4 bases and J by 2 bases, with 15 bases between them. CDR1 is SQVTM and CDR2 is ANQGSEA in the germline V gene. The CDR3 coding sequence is TGCAGCGTTGTGCCGACAGGCGGGGCCTACGAGCAGTACTTC. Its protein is CSVVPTGGAYEQYF.

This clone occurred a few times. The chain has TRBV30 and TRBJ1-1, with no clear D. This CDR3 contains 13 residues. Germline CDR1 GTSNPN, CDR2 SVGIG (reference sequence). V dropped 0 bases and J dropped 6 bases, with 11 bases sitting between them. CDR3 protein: CAWSVQRESEAFF. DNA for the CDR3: TGTGCCTGGAGTGTACAGAGGGAATCTGAAGCTTTCTTT.

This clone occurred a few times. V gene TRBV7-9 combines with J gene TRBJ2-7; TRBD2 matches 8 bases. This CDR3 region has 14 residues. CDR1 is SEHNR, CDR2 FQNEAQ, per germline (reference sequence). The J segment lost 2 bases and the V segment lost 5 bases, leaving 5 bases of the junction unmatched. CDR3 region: CASSINSGAYEQYF. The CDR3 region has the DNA TGTGCCAGCAGCATAAATAGCGGGGCCTACGAGCAGTACTTC.

CDR3 coding DNA: TGTGCCAGCATAGGACAGGGGAGGACCTATAAGACCGGGGAGCTGTTTTTT. Translated, it gives CASIGQGRTYKTGELFF. The chain is built from TRBV6-4 and TRBJ2-2; 9 bases map to TRBD1. CDR1 is MRHNA, CDR2 SNTAGT, per germline. J was trimmed by 5 bases and V by 7 bases; bases with no gene match: 14. The CDR3 spans 17 residues.

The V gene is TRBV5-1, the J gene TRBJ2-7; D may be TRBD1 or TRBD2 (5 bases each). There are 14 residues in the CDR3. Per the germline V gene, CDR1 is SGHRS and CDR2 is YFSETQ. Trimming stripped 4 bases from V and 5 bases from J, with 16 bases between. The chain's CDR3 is CASSLGTVQNEQYF. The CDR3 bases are TGCGCCAGCAGCCTAGGGACGGTTCAAAACGAGCAGTACTTC.

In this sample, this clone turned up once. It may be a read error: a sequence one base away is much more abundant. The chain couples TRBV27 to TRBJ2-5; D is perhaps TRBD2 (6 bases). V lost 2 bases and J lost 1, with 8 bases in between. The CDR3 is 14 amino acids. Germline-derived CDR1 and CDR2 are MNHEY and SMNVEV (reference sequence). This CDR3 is CASSLAGTQETQYF. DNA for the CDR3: TGTGCCAGCAGTTTAGCGGGGACCCAAGAGACCCAGTACTTC.

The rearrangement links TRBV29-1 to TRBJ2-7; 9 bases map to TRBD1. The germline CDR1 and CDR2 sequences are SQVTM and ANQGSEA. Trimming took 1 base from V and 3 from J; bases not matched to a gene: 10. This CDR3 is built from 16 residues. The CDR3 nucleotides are TGCAGCGTTGAAGTTGGAGGGGACAGGGCCTTCTACGAGCAGTACTTC. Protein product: CSVEVGGDRAFYEQYF.

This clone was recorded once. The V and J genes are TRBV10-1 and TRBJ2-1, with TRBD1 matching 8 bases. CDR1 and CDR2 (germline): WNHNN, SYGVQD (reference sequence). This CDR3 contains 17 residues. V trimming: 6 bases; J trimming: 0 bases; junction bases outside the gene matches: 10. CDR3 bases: TGCGCCAGCAGGCAGACAGGGGATTCTTACTCCTACAATGAGCAGTTCTTC. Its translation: CASRQTGDSYSYNEQFF.

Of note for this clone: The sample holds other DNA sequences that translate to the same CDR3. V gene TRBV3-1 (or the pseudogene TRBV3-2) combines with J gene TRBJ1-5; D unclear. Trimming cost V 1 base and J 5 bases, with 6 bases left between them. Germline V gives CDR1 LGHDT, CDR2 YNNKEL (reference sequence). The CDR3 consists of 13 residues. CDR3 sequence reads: CASSQGGDQPQHF. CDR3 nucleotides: TGTGCCAGCAGCCAAGGCGGGGATCAGCCCCAGCATTTT.

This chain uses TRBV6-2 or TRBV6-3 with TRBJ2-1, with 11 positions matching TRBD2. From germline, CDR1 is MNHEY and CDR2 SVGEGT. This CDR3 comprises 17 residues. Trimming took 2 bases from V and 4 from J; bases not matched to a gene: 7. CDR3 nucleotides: TGTGCCAGCAGTTACCCACTAGCGGGGGCCGGGTACAATGAGCAGTTCTTC. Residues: CASSYPLAGAGYNEQFF.

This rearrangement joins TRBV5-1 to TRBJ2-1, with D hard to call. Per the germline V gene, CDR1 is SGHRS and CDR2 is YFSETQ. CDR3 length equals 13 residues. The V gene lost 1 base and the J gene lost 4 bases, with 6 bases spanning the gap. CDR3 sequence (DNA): TGCGCCAGCAGCTTGAACTATTACAATGAGCAGTTCTTC. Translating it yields CASSLNYYNEQFF.

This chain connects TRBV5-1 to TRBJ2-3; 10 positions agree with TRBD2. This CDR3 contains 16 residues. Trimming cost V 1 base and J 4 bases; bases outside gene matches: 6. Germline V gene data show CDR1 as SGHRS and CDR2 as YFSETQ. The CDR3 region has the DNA TGCGCCAGCAGCTTGACCATTAGCGGGGGGCCAGATACGCAGTATTTT. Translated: CASSLTISGGPDTQYF.

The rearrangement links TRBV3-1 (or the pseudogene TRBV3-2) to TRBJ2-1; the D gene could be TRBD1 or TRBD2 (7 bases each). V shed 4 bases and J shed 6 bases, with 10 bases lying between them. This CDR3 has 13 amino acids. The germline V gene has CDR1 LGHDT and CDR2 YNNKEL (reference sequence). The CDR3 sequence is CASSRRGGNEQFF. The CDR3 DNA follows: TGTGCCAGCAGCCGCAGGGGGGGCAATGAGCAGTTCTTC.

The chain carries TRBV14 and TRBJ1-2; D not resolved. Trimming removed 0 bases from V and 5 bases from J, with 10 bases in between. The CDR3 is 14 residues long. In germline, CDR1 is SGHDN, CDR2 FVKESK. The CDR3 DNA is TGTGCCAGCAGCCAAGAGAGAGGGAGGTATGGCTACACCTTC. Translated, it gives CASSQERGRYGYTF.

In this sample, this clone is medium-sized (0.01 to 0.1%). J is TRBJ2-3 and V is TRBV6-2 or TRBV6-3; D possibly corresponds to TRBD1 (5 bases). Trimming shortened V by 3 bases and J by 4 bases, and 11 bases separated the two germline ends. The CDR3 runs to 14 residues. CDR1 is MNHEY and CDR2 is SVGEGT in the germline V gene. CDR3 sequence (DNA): TGTGCCAGCAGTTATGACAGCTCCCCAGATACGCAGTATTTT. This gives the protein CASSYDSSPDTQYF.

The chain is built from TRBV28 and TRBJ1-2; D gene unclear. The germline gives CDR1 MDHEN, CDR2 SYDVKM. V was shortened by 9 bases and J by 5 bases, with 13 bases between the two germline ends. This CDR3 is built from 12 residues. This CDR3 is CASSGVRYGYTF. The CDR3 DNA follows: TGTGCCAGTTCAGGTGTCCGGTATGGCTACACCTTC.

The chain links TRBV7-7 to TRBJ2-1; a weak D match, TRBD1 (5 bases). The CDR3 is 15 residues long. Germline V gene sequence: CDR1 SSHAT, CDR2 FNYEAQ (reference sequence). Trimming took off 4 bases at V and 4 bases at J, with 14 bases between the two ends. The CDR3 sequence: CASSSSDNPYNEQFF. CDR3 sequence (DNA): TGTGCCAGCAGCTCCTCGGACAACCCGTACAATGAGCAGTTCTTC. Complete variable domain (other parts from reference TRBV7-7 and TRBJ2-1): GAGVSQSPRYKVTKRGQDVTLRCDPISSHATLYWYQQALGQGPEFLTYFNYEAQPDKSGLPSDRFSAERPEGSISTLTIQRTEQRDSAMYRCASSSSDNPYNEQFFGPGTRLTVL.

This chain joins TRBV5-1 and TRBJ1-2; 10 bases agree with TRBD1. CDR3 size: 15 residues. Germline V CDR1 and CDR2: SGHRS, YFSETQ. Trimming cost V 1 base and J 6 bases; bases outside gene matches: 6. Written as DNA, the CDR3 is TGCGCCAGCAGCTTGACGGACAGGGGGATGGATGGCTACACCTTC. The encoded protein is CASSLTDRGMDGYTF.

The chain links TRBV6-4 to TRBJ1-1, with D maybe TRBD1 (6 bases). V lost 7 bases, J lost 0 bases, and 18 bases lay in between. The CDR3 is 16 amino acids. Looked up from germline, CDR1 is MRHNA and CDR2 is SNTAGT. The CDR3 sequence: CASNKEGGRLNTEAFF. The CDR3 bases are TGTGCCAGCAACAAGGAGGGGGGCCGTCTGAACACTGAAGCTTTCTTT.

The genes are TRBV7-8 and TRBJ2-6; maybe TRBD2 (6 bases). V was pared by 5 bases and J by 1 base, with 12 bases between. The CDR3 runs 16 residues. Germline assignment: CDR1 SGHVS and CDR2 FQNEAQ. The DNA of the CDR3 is TGTGCCAGCAGCCTCTCAAGCGGGTCTGGGGCCAACGTCCTGACTTTC. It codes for CASSLSSGSGANVLTF.